This is a list of T cell receptor beta chains from one sample in a study of blood T cell repertoires in COVID-19. Generated by immunoSEQ multiplex PCR, the TCRdb table keeps only in-frame clones and is missing some. The repertoire includes some 300,000 clones, approximately 86% of them detected once, and 1% to 1.5% sits in the top ten. Sample: peripheral blood. The receptors were gathered from a man aged 70-80 years with acute or convalescent COVID-19. CDR3s include the opening cysteine and the closing phenylalanine or tryptophan.

TRBV5-1	TRBJ2-2	CASSLNTGELFF
TRBV6-5	TRBJ1-1	CASSRFREVNTEAFF
TRBV15	TRBJ2-1	CATSQIGLAAISSYNEQFF
TRBV5-1	TRBJ2-6	CASSKYVASGEANVLTF
TRBV19	TRBJ1-1	CATRGWTEAFF
TRBV27	TRBJ2-7	CASGRGTSGTYEQYF
TRBV30	TRBJ2-3	CAWSPGGDTQYF
TRBV7-2	TRBJ2-5	CASSPPGLAGGWETQYF
TRBV7-2	TRBJ1-6	CASSQRGFRNNSPLHF
TRBV7-2	TRBJ1-1	CASSLFPQVNTEAFF
TRBV2	TRBJ1-3	CASSPPVSSGNTIYF
TRBV11-3	TRBJ2-1	CASSLSRVDEQFF
TRBV7-2	TRBJ1-2	CASCRDRGKECGYTF
TRBV6-6	TRBJ1-4	CASSSTGTGEKLFF
TRBV25-1	TRBJ2-7	CASSASGSYEQYF
TRBV19	TRBJ1-3	CASRDSASGNTIYF
TRBV5-1	TRBJ2-5	CASSLAGVSETQYF
TRBV4-3	TRBJ1-1	CASSQNGRPKAFF
TRBV18	TRBJ2-7	CASSPQGQGYEQYF
TRBV7-3	TRBJ2-2	CASSLLRNTGELFF
TRBV5-4	TRBJ2-7	CASSQDQIVSYEQYF
TRBV28	TRBJ1-4	CASSSQTVREKLFF
TRBV7-2	TRBJ2-7	CASSLGVGLATEQYF
TRBV5-4	TRBJ2-2	CASSPWTSGGPGELFF
TRBV6-2/TRBV6-3	TRBJ1-2	CASSYSMGSLGYTF
TRBV6-6	TRBJ2-2	CASKMDRGNTGELFF
TRBV28	TRBJ2-7	CASSANKLAEILYEQYF